The 12 T cell receptor beta chains below come from one sample, sequenced in a study of CD8+ T cells in alopecia areata. After isolation, RNA underwent reverse transcription to generate cDNA as the sequencing template. Using immunoSEQ multiplex PCR, the repertoire was profiled, and TCRdb retains in-frame clones only, with some absent. The sample lists about 190,000 clones, around 64% occurring once. Specified treatment: oral pan-JAK inhibitor, 5-10 mg twice daily. Here the sequenced sample was CD4+ T cells sorted from blood, taken at approximately week 50, from a patient treated with tofacitinib. All receptors come from a human donor with alopecia areata.

The rearrangement links TRBV15 to TRBJ1-6; 12 nucleotides align to TRBD1. V was clipped by 3 bases and J by 10 bases; unmatched bases: 4. CDR3 length equals 15 residues. Germline assignment: CDR1 LNHNV and CDR2 YYDKDF (reference sequence). The CDR3 protein is CATSRWDRGHSPLHF. The CDR3 nucleotides are TGTGCCACCAGCAGGTGGGACAGGGGGCACTCACCCCTCCACTTT.

This clone has only a few counts. The chain employs TRBV5-6 and TRBJ2-5, with a tentative D call TRBD1 (6 bases). V was trimmed by 0 bases and J by 4 bases, leaving 16 bases between them. CDR1 and CDR2 from the germline V gene are SGHDT and YYEEEE. CDR3 length: 16 residues. For the CDR3, the DNA is TGTGCCAGCAGCTTGGGCCAGGGGTCAGGCGGAGAGACCCAGTACTTC. This sequence encodes CASSLGQGSGGETQYF. The full variable domain, its missing parts supplied by reference TRBV5-6 and TRBJ2-5, is DAGVTQSPTHLIKTRGQQVTLRCSPKSGHDTVSWYQQALGQGPQFIFQYYEEEERQRGNFPDRFSGHQFPNYSSELNVNALLLGDSALYLCASSLGQGSGGETQYFGPGTRLLVL.

This chain joins TRBV2 and TRBJ2-4, with D possibly matching TRBD2 (5 bases). CDR1 and CDR2 from the germline V gene are SNHLY and FYNNEI. The CDR3 runs to 15 residues. V gave up 7 bases and J gave up 7 bases, with 20 bases separating them. CDR3 bases: TGTGCCAGCACCAATGGGTTAACGGGGTCGAACATTCAGTACTTC. It translates to CASTNGLTGSNIQYF.

The gene calls are TRBV5-6 and TRBJ1-2; 7 nucleotides align to TRBD1. V trimming: 3 bases; J trimming: 7 bases; junction bases outside the gene matches: 12. This CDR3 spans 15 amino acids. The V gene's germline CDR1 is SGHDT and CDR2 YYEEEE. The CDR3 protein is CASSSFGDRVSGYTF. CDR3 sequence (DNA): TGTGCCAGCAGCTCGTTCGGCGACAGGGTCTCTGGCTACACCTTC.

The gene calls are TRBV2 and TRBJ1-6; 9 bases line up with TRBD1. Germline loops: CDR1 SNHLY, CDR2 FYNNEI. The CDR3 contains 15 residues. V was clipped by 8 bases and J by 6 bases; unmatched bases: 8. Here the CDR3 DNA reads TGTGCCAGCCCTAAGGACAGGGGCTCTAATTCACCCCTCCACTTT. It translates to CASPKDRGSNSPLHF.

The chain carries TRBV29-1 and TRBJ2-7; 12 nucleotides agree with TRBD1. Trimming at V came to 5 bases and at J to 4 bases, leaving 3 bases not matched to a gene. Germline CDR1 reads SQVTM; CDR2 reads ANQGSEA. This CDR3 comprises 13 residues. The CDR3 here is CSVSGQGAYEQYF. CDR3 DNA: TGCAGCGTTTCGGGACAGGGGGCTTACGAGCAGTACTTC.

A word on this clone: Other nucleotide sequences from this sample produce the same CDR3. This chain joins TRBV29-1 and TRBJ2-7, with D possibly being TRBD1 or TRBD2 (5 bases each). This CDR3 is 12 amino acids long. V was trimmed by 5 bases and J by 2 bases, leaving 10 bases between them. Germline loops: CDR1 SQVTM, CDR2 ANQGSEA. CDR3 sequence reads: CSVRDGTYEQYF. CDR3 sequence (DNA): TGCAGCGTTAGGGACGGAACCTACGAGCAGTACTTC.

This chain uses TRBV27 with TRBJ1-2; a possible D gene is TRBD1 (6 bases). V lost 5 bases and J 5 bases, leaving 12 bases between the germline ends. Germline values: CDR1 MNHEY, CDR2 SMNVEV (reference sequence). The CDR3 runs 13 residues. CDR3 sequence reads: CASSPLGGYGYTF. Here the CDR3 DNA reads TGTGCCAGCAGTCCCTTAGGGGGATATGGCTACACCTTC.

The sample holds one count of this clone. The CDR3 loop reads CASSPWDSRNTEAFF. The CDR3 nucleotides read TGTGCCAGCAGCCCATGGGACTCCAGGAACACTGAAGCTTTCTTT. The chain links TRBV6-5 to TRBJ1-1; possible D gene TRBD1, 5 bases. The CDR3 has 15 residues. Germline CDR1 is MNHEY and CDR2 is SVGAGI. V was shortened by 6 bases and J by 1 base, with 15 bases between the two germline ends.

The J gene is TRBJ2-5, the V gene TRBV7-2; no definite D call. The V end lost 5 bases, the J end lost 4 bases, and 11 bases lay between the germline ends. The CDR3 covers 13 residues. Germline CDR1 reads SGHTA; CDR2 reads FQGNSA. The CDR3 region is CASSPGPGETQYF. CDR3 DNA sequence: TGTGCCAGCAGCCCAGGCCCCGGAGAGACCCAGTACTTC.

The J gene is TRBJ1-2, the V gene TRBV30, with 9 bases aligning to TRBD1. The CDR3 runs to 16 residues. J gave up 7 bases and V 0 bases, and 12 bases lay outside the gene matches. Germline-derived CDR1 and CDR2 are GTSNPN and SVGIG (reference sequence). DNA of the CDR3: TGTGCCTGGAGTGTACCCGCCCTAGGGACAGGGAGTGGCTACACCTTC. The encoded protein is CAWSVPALGTGSGYTF.

The chain uses TRBV29-1 and TRBJ2-3; no reliable D call. Germline V CDR1 and CDR2: SQVTM, ANQGSEA. Trimming cost V 6 bases and J 0 bases, with 10 bases left between them. The CDR3 runs to 13 residues. CDR3 nucleotides: TGCAGCGTACCCTCGGCAAGCACAGATACGCAGTATTTT. Amino acids: CSVPSASTDTQYF.